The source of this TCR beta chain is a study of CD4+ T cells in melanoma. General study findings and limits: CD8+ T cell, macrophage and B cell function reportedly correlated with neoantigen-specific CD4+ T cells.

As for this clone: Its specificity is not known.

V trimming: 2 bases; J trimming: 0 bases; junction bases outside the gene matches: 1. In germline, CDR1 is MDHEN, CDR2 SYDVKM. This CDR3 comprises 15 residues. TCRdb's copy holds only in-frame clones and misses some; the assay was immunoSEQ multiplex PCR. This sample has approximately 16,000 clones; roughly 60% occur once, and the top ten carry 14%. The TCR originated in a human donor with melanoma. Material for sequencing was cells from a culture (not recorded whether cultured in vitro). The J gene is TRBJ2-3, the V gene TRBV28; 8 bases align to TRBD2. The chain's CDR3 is CASSLKRGSTDTQYF. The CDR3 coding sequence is TGTGCCAGCAGTTTAAAGCGGGGGAGCACAGATACGCAGTATTTT.